The sequence of this T cell receptor (beta chain) was determined in a study of metastatic and nonmetastatic thyroid tumors. In its sample, this clone was seen a few times. TCRdb reassembled clones from the PCR reads with MiXCR. The table has about 17,000 clones, roughly 24% seen once. The CDR3 extends over 14 amino acids. Trimming removed 3 bases from V and 4 bases from J, with 9 bases in between. Germline values: CDR1 LNHDA, CDR2 SQIVND (reference sequence). Treatment of any kind had been given to no patient before thyroid surgery. The chain has TRBV19 and TRBJ1-4; tentative D call: TRBD1 (5 bases). The sequence was obtained from a female donor with papillary thyroid cancer or a benign thyroid nodule (not recorded which). Some clones in this sample may be carry-over from other donors' samples. Sequenced material: tumor tissue. This chain's CDR3 is CASSIVDNNEKLFF. The CDR3 coding sequence is TGTGCCAGTAGTATCGTGGACAATAATGAAAAACTGTTTTTT.